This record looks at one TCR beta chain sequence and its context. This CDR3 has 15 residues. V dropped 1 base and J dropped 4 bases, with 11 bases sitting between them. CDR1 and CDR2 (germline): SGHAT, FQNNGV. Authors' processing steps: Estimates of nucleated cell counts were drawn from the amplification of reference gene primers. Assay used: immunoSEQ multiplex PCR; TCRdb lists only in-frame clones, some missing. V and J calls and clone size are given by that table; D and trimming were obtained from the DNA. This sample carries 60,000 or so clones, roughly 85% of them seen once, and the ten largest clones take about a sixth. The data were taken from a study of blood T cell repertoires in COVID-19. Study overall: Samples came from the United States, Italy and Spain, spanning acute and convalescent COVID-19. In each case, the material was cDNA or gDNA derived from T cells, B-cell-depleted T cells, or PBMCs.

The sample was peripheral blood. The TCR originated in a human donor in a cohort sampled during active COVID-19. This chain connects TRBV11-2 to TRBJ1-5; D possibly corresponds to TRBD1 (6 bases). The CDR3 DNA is TGTGCCAGCAGCTTAGGAGCCGGGACAAATCAGCCCCAGCATTTT. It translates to CASSLGAGTNQPQHF.